Following are 32 T cell receptor beta chains from one sample sequenced in a study of graft-versus-host responses after intestinal transplantation. Clones were sequenced by immunoSEQ multiplex PCR, and TCRdb holds only the in-frame ones, with some missing. The sample lists under 45,000 clones, just under 90% occurring once. The starting material was PBMCs, obtained roughly 270 days after transplant. The receptor source for this set is a human patient who received an intestinal transplant, so some T cells may come from the graft donor.

The genes are TRBV2 and TRBJ2-1; 7 bases match TRBD1. Germline V lookup: CDR1 SNHLY, CDR2 FYNNEI. The CDR3 has 15 residues. Trimming took 10 bases from V and 7 from J; bases not matched to a gene: 16. The CDR3 bases are TGTGCCACCTCTCCCTCCGGGACAGTTATGAATGAGCAGTTCTTC. Its protein product is CATSPSGTVMNEQFF.

In DNA, the CDR3 is TGCGCCAGCAGTGAATCTAGGGGGCCCACAGATACGCAGTATTTT. Encoded protein: CASSESRGPTDTQYF. The chain couples TRBV10-1 to TRBJ2-3; 7 positions agree with TRBD1. Germline V gene lookup returns CDR1 WNHNN and CDR2 SYGVQD (reference sequence). V dropped 3 bases and J dropped 2; count of bases not matched to a gene: 5. There are 15 residues in the CDR3.

This clone has just one count. The chain recombines TRBV2 with TRBJ2-5; unclear D gene. The DNA end lines up better with TRBJ2-7; the J call may be wrong. The CDR3 spans 14 residues. In germline, CDR1 is SNHLY, CDR2 FYNNEI. The DNA of the CDR3 is TGTGCCAGCAGTTTAGTCGGGCGGTCTTACGAGCAGTACTTC. It specifies CASSLVGRSYEQYF.

The V and J genes are TRBV27 and TRBJ2-5; 8 nucleotides agree with TRBD2. The V segment lost 3 bases and the J segment 0 bases; nucleotides outside the gene matches: 3. The germline V gene encodes CDR1 MNHEY and CDR2 SMNVEV (reference sequence). This CDR3 has 15 amino acids. CDR3 DNA: TGTGCCAGCAGTTTCGGCGGGGGGTACCAAGAGACCCAGTACTTC. Its protein is CASSFGGGYQETQYF.

The chain combines TRBV5-1 with TRBJ2-5, with D perhaps matching TRBD2 (5 bases). Germline V lookup: CDR1 SGHRS, CDR2 YFSETQ. V was shortened by 4 bases and J by 5 bases, with 15 bases between the two germline ends. This CDR3 region has 14 residues. This chain's CDR3 is CASSSREAGETQYF. The CDR3 DNA sequence: TGCGCCAGCAGCAGTCGGGAAGCCGGGGAGACCCAGTACTTC.

The genes are TRBV30 and TRBJ1-2; D is ambiguous. Germline CDR1 and CDR2: GTSNPN and SVGIG (reference sequence). The CDR3 runs 15 residues. Trimming stripped 2 bases from V and 1 base from J, with 14 bases between. DNA for the CDR3: TGTGCCTGGAGTACATCATCTGGGCTTAACTATGGCTACACCTTC. The encoded protein is CAWSTSSGLNYGYTF.

This chain links TRBV4-1 with TRBJ2-2; D may be TRBD2 (5 bases). Germline V gives CDR1 MGHRA, CDR2 YSYEKL. The CDR3 extends over 15 amino acids. Trimming pared 1 base from V and 7 bases from J, leaving 13 bases between. The CDR3 protein is CASSQGTGLVGELFF. The CDR3 DNA reads as TGCGCCAGCAGCCAAGGGACTGGGTTGGTCGGGGAGCTGTTTTTT.

The chain combines TRBV27 with TRBJ2-5; 9 bases map to TRBD1. With V trimmed by 2 bases and J by 5 bases, 9 bases remained unmatched. CDR1 is MNHEY and CDR2 is SMNVEV in the germline V gene (reference sequence). This CDR3 region has 16 residues. The CDR3 nucleotides read TGTGCCAGCAGTTTACCGAGACAGGGGGATAAGGAGACCCAGTACTTC. Translated: CASSLPRQGDKETQYF.

This sequence joins TRBV19 and TRBJ2-7, with no clear D. Germline V gene lookup returns CDR1 LNHDA and CDR2 SQIVND (reference sequence). The ends were cut back, 3 bases at V and 5 bases at J, with 11 bases in the middle. The CDR3 covers 13 residues. The CDR3 coding sequence is TGTGCCAGTAGTATCAATCTCTGGAACGAGCAGTACTTC. This encodes CASSINLWNEQYF.

The CDR3 sequence: CASSLERVAGGGYEQFF. The CDR3 DNA follows: TGCGCCAGCAGCCTGGAAAGGGTCGCAGGGGGCGGGTATGAGCAGTTCTTC. This sequence joins TRBV4-1 and TRBJ2-1; 8 bases agree with TRBD1. Germline CDR1 MGHRA, CDR2 YSYEKL. CDR3 size: 17 residues. J gave up 8 bases and V 4 bases, and 16 bases lay outside the gene matches.

The table lists this clone with a count of one. The chain joins TRBV9 to TRBJ2-7; 7 nucleotides match TRBD2. Trimming cost V 4 bases and J 7 bases; bases outside gene matches: 5. Germline lookup yields CDR1 SGDLS and CDR2 YYNGEE. There are 12 residues in the CDR3. The CDR3 DNA reads TGTGCCAGCAGCCCCGAGGGAGGGGAGCAGTACTTC. Amino acids: CASSPEGGEQYF.

The CDR3 reads CATSRGRDSYNEQFF. CDR3 DNA sequence: TGTGCCACCAGCAGAGGTAGAGACTCCTACAATGAGCAGTTCTTC. The rearrangement uses TRBV15 and TRBJ2-1; D is ambiguous. The CDR3 is 15 residues long. Between the trimmed V and J ends, which lost 1 base and 0 bases, there was a span of 7 bases. Germline values: CDR1 LNHNV, CDR2 YYDKDF (reference sequence).

V and J are TRBV2 and TRBJ2-3; 16 nucleotides align to TRBD2. The germline V gene encodes CDR1 SNHLY and CDR2 FYNNEI. This CDR3 spans 18 amino acids. V was pared by 10 bases and J by 0 bases, with 10 bases of the junction left unmatched. CDR3 DNA sequence: TGTGCCACCAACCCGGGACTAGCGGGGGGGCTTAGCACAGATACGCAGTATTTT. Its protein product is CATNPGLAGGLSTDTQYF.

This clone was observed a single time. The rearrangement links TRBV7-9 to TRBJ1-2; the D gene is possibly TRBD1 (5 bases). Germline V gene data show CDR1 as SEHNR and CDR2 as FQNEAQ (reference sequence). V was trimmed by 2 bases and J by 14 bases, leaving 12 bases between them. This CDR3 comprises 11 residues. The CDR3 here is CASSLRDSWTF. The CDR3 region has the DNA TGTGCCAGCAGCTTACGAGACAGCTGGACCTTC.

The V gene is TRBV30, the J gene TRBJ1-4; D remains unclear. The ends were cut back, 1 base at V and 0 bases at J, with 18 bases in the middle. CDR3 size: 18 residues. The germline V gene encodes CDR1 GTSNPN and CDR2 SVGIG (reference sequence). In nucleotides, the CDR3 is TGTGCCTGGAGTGAATATATAGGGTCCGGGGCAACTAATGAAAAACTGTTTTTT. Amino acids: CAWSEYIGSGATNEKLFF.

V is TRBV6-1 and J is TRBJ2-7; no clear D. The CDR3 contains 13 residues. Per the germline V gene, CDR1 is MNHNS and CDR2 is SASEGT. The V gene lost 7 bases and the J gene lost 12 bases, with 22 bases spanning the gap. The CDR3: CASNTSILEVGYF. The CDR3 DNA reads TGTGCCAGCAACACCTCCATTCTAGAGGTGGGGTACTTC.

The chain recombines TRBV6-1 with TRBJ1-3; D unresolved. Looked up from germline, CDR1 is MNHNS and CDR2 is SASEGT. This CDR3 contains 11 residues. Deletions cut 3 bases from V and 7 bases from J, with 4 bases between. CDR3 in amino acids: CASSDSNTIYF. The DNA of the CDR3 is TGTGCCAGCAGTGACTCGAACACCATATATTTT.

A word on this clone: Other DNA sequences in this sample translate to the same CDR3. The chain couples TRBV19 to TRBJ2-7, with D unclear. V shed 3 bases and J shed 0 bases, with 9 bases lying between them. This CDR3 region has 14 residues. Looked up from germline, CDR1 is LNHDA and CDR2 is SQIVND (reference sequence). CDR3 nucleotides: TGTGCCAGTAGTATCGGCGGCAGCTCCTACGAGCAGTACTTC. Protein product: CASSIGGSSYEQYF.

This clone was seen a single time. The chain is built from TRBV14 and TRBJ1-2; D unresolved. V lost 3 bases and J lost 5, with 10 bases in between. Germline V gives CDR1 SGHDN, CDR2 FVKESK. The CDR3 consists of 13 residues. CDR3 DNA sequence: TGTGCCAGCAGCCAGGGAGGATTATATGGCTACACCTTC. The encoded protein is CASSQGGLYGYTF.

This clone appeared a single time. V gene TRBV4-2 combines with J gene TRBJ1-3, with a tentative D call TRBD1 (5 bases). V lost 1 base to trimming and J lost 0 bases, with 7 bases between them. Germline assignment: CDR1 LGHNA and CDR2 YNFKEQ. The CDR3 totals 15 residues. The CDR3 loop is CASSQARDSGNTIYF. CDR3 coding DNA: TGTGCCAGCAGCCAAGCCAGGGACTCTGGAAACACCATATATTTT.

This clone was seen only a few times. The genes are TRBV6-8 and TRBJ2-7; D is unresolved. This CDR3 comprises 13 residues. Trimming cost V 6 bases and J 3 bases, with 12 bases left between them. CDR1 and CDR2 from the germline V gene are MNHGY and SAAAGT. CDR3 in amino acids: CASSIQWYYEQYF. DNA for the CDR3: TGTGCCAGCAGCATCCAGTGGTACTACGAGCAGTACTTC.

The chain links TRBV4-1 to TRBJ1-4; a possible D gene is TRBD1 (6 bases). Trimming removed 4 bases at V and 3 bases at J, with 21 bases between. CDR1 is MGHRA, CDR2 YSYEKL, per germline. The CDR3 sequence is 18 residues long. The CDR3 DNA sequence: TGCGCCAGCAGCCCCAACCTCGGGGGCTGGAAAGCTAATGAAAAACTGTTTTTT. The encoded protein is CASSPNLGGWKANEKLFF.

J is TRBJ2-7 and V is TRBV9; D not certain. This CDR3 has 14 amino acids. The V and J ends lost 0 bases and 2 bases respectively, with 9 bases between them. The V gene's germline CDR1 is SGDLS and CDR2 YYNGEE. CDR3: CASSVVADPYEQYF. The CDR3 DNA is TGTGCCAGCAGCGTAGTGGCGGACCCCTACGAGCAGTACTTC.

V usage is TRBV11-2 and J usage is TRBJ2-3; D may be TRBD1 (6 bases). V lost 6 bases and J lost 2, with 15 bases in between. Germline CDR1 SGHAT, CDR2 FQNNGV. This CDR3 region has 15 residues. Here the CDR3 DNA reads TGTGCCAGCAGACCCCTGGACAGAGTCACAGATACGCAGTATTTT. Its translation is CASRPLDRVTDTQYF.

The chain uses TRBV30 and TRBJ2-7; 10 nucleotides match TRBD1. This CDR3 is 13 amino acids long. With 5 bases clipped from V and 5 bases from J, the junction kept 6 bases outside the gene matches. Germline CDR1 GTSNPN, CDR2 SVGIG (reference sequence). The CDR3 protein is CAWSTGQGNEQYF. For the CDR3, the DNA is TGTGCCTGGTCTACGGGACAGGGGAACGAGCAGTACTTC.

The chain has TRBV4-1 and TRBJ2-5; 10 bases align to TRBD2. Germline V gives CDR1 MGHRA, CDR2 YSYEKL. This CDR3 spans 14 amino acids. Trimming at V came to 6 bases and at J to 4 bases, leaving 5 bases not matched to a gene. CDR3 bases: TGCGCCAGCAGTCCAGCGGGGGGGCCAGAGACCCAGTACTTC. It is translated as CASSPAGGPETQYF.

V gene TRBV4-1 combines with J gene TRBJ2-7, with D unresolved. V shed 3 bases and J shed 3 bases, with 15 bases lying between them. This CDR3 has 15 residues. Germline CDR1 MGHRA, CDR2 YSYEKL. In DNA, the CDR3 is TGCGCCAGCAGCCACTCCAGTGGGTCCAGCTACGAGCAGTACTTC. Residues: CASSHSSGSSYEQYF.

V gene TRBV6-5 combines with J gene TRBJ2-7; D may be TRBD2 (7 bases). Germline lookup yields CDR1 MNHEY and CDR2 SVGAGI. The CDR3 consists of 13 residues. The CDR3, as DNA: TGTCGCTTTAGGGGGGGCCTCTTCTACGAGCAGTACTTC. It codes for CRFRGGLFYEQYF.

This clone has only one observation. The junction and the germline gene differ at one end; a read error may be behind it. The chain carries TRBV9 and TRBJ2-5, with 9 bases lining up with TRBD1. The germline CDR1 and CDR2 sequences are SGDLS and YYNGEE. The length of the CDR3 is 15 residues. CDR3 bases: TGTGCCAGCAGCGGGACAGGGGCGACCCAAGAGGCCCAGTACTTC. This gives the protein CASSGTGATQEAQYF.

This clone appeared a single time. The CDR3, as DNA: TGTGCCAGCAGCTTAGAGCGAGGGTTCCTATACGAGCAGTACTTC. This encodes CASSLERGFLYEQYF. V usage is TRBV11-2 and J usage is TRBJ2-7; a weak D match, TRBD2 (5 bases). The V end was cut by 0 bases, the J end by 4 bases, with 13 bases between. CDR1 and CDR2 from the germline V gene are SGHAT and FQNNGV. CDR3 length equals 15 residues.

V gene TRBV5-5 combines with J gene TRBJ1-2, with D unclear. The CDR3 has 15 amino acids. The V gene lost 1 base and the J gene lost 1 base, with 11 bases spanning the gap. Germline V gives CDR1 SGHKS, CDR2 YYEKEE (reference sequence). CDR3 region: CASSLWIGRNYGYTF. The CDR3 nucleotides are TGTGCCAGCAGCTTGTGGATTGGGCGTAACTATGGCTACACCTTC.

This clone showed up just once. The V gene is TRBV11-2, the J gene TRBJ2-5, with 9 bases lining up with TRBD1. Losses at the gene ends were 7 bases for V and 1 base for J; bases not matched to a gene: 7. Germline V gene sequence: CDR1 SGHAT, CDR2 FQNNGV. The CDR3 is 15 amino acids. CDR3 nucleotide sequence: TGTGCCAGCACCTACCAACAGGGGGCCCAAGAGACCCAGTACTTC. It codes for CASTYQQGAQETQYF.